This is a list of T cell receptor beta chains from one sample in a study of OX40 agonist ivuxolimab in advanced cancers. Only in-frame clones appear in the TCRdb table, and some are missing; sequencing was by immunoSEQ multiplex PCR. The sample has about 40,000 clones, roughly 82% seen once. This material consisted of CD4+ or CD8+ T cells sorted from blood, taken in a trial of the OX40 agonist ivuxolimab. The receptors originated from an adult with an advanced solid tumor such as melanoma, head and neck, liver or kidney cancer. Each CDR3 is given with its conserved first and last residue. D genes are given only for firm matches. Clone size is shown for a subset of rows, as once, few, many or a class of expanded clone.

D gene	clone size	V gene	J gene	CDR3 protein	CDR3 DNA
NA	few	TRBV5-1	TRBJ1-2	CASSLWGSPYGYTF	TGCGCCAGCAGTCTATGGGGGTCCCCCTATGGCTACACCTTC
NA	NA	TRBV5-1	TRBJ1-3	CASSLGISSSGNTIYF	TGCGCCAGCAGCTTGGGTATATCCAGCTCTGGAAACACCATATATTTT
NA	NA	TRBV5-8	TRBJ1-3	CASSKDHSGNTIYF	TGTGCCAGCAGCAAGGATCACTCTGGAAACACCATATATTTT
TRBD2	once	TRBV6-5	TRBJ2-7	CASASSGGYEQYF	TGTGCCAGCGCGAGTAGCGGGGGCTACGAGCAGTACTTC
TRBD1	NA	TRBV6-6	TRBJ2-4	CASSYGTGGTKNIQYF	TGTGCCAGCAGTTACGGTACAGGGGGAACCAAAAACATTCAGTACTTC
NA	medium-sized	TRBV19	TRBJ1-2	CASRTRGIYGYTF	TGTGCCAGTAGGACGAGGGGGATCTATGGCTACACCTTC
NA	once	TRBV27	TRBJ1-2	CASSLDVNYGYTF	TGTGCCAGCAGTTTGGACGTAAACTATGGCTACACCTTC
TRBD2	NA	TRBV6-6	TRBJ2-7	CASSSGRSTEQYF	TGTGCCAGCAGTAGCGGGAGGTCGACTGAGCAGTACTTC
NA	NA	TRBV5-4	TRBJ2-3	CASSNRLDSTDTQYF	TGTGCCAGCAGCAACAGACTAGATTCCACAGATACGCAGTATTTT
NA	NA	TRBV4-3	TRBJ2-3	CASSQDPAQGSDTQYF	TGCGCCAGCAGCCAAGACCCCGCCCAGGGGTCCGATACGCAGTATTTT
TRBD1	few	TRBV27	TRBJ2-7	CASSSRGRSSSYEQYF	TGTGCCAGCAGTTCCAGGGGGCGCAGCTCCTCCTACGAGCAGTACTTC
NA	few	TRBV7-8	TRBJ1-2	CASSLVWAASNYGYTF	TGTGCCAGCAGCTTAGTATGGGCAGCCTCTAACTATGGCTACACCTTC
TRBD1	NA	TRBV18	TRBJ1-5	CASSPGQGQPQHF	TGTGCCAGCTCACCCGGACAGGGACAACCCCAGCATTTT
TRBD2	NA	TRBV18	TRBJ2-2	CASSPPGGRDTGELFF	TGTGCCAGCTCACCACCCGGCGGGAGAGACACCGGGGAGCTGTTTTTT
TRBD2	NA	TRBV29-1	TRBJ2-1	CSVDPLAGGSSYNEQFF	TGCAGCGTTGATCCCCTAGCGGGAGGGAGCTCCTACAATGAGCAGTTCTTC
TRBD1	NA	TRBV4-1	TRBJ2-2	CASSHNSITRGQGAGELFF	TGCGCCAGCAGCCACAACTCGATCACCCGAGGACAGGGGGCCGGGGAGCTGTTTTTT
NA	NA	TRBV15	TRBJ2-7	CATSPGHLPYEQYF	TGTGCCACCAGCCCGGGACATCTCCCCTACGAGCAGTACTTC
NA	few	TRBV5-1	TRBJ2-7	CASSLEPGTSYEQYF	TGCGCCAGCAGCTTGGAACCCGGGACCTCCTACGAGCAGTACTTC
NA	NA	TRBV10-2	TRBJ2-7	CASSDSAYEQYF	TGCGCCAGCAGTGACTCCGCCTACGAGCAGTACTTC
TRBD2	NA	TRBV30	TRBJ2-3	CAWSLGLAGSTDTQYF	TGTGCCTGGAGTTTGGGGCTAGCGGGAAGCACAGATACGCAGTATTTT
NA	NA	TRBV5-1	TRBJ2-3	CASSLAPVNTQYF	TGCGCCAGCAGCTTGGCCCCAGTAAATACGCAGTATTTT
NA	NA	TRBV2	TRBJ2-3	CASRGGTSTDTQYF	TGTGCCAGCAGGGGCGGTACTAGCACAGATACGCAGTATTTT
NA	NA	TRBV14	TRBJ2-1	CASNPSSVYNEQFF	TGTGCCAGCAACCCTAGCTCCGTCTACAATGAGCAGTTCTTC
NA	NA	TRBV15	TRBJ2-7	CATSRDLGNRAF	TGTGCCACCAGCAGAGATCTAGGGAACAGAGCCTTC
NA	NA	TRBV6-6	TRBJ2-7	CASSTNGGSRYYEQYF	TGTGCCAGCAGTACTAACGGGGGATCGCGCTACTACGAGCAGTACTTC
NA	NA	TRBV5-8	TRBJ2-1	CASSLFRLVEQFF	TGTGCCAGCAGCTTGTTCCGGCTCGTCGAGCAGTTCTTC
NA	NA	TRBV29-1	TRBJ1-5	CSVELGGINQPQHF	TGCAGCGTTGAACTCGGAGGGATCAATCAGCCCCAGCATTTT
NA	NA	TRBV5-1	TRBJ2-1	CASSFGQLGDEQFF	TGCGCCAGCAGTTTCGGACAGTTGGGCGATGAGCAGTTCTTC
NA	NA	TRBV5-6	TRBJ2-5	CASSPRDFQETQYF	TGTGCCAGCAGCCCAAGGGACTTTCAAGAGACCCAGTACTTC
TRBD1	NA	TRBV19	TRBJ1-1	CASSSGRDSELSEAFF	TGTGCCAGTAGTAGCGGAAGGGACAGTGAATTATCTGAAGCTTTCTTT
TRBD1	NA	TRBV10-3	TRBJ1-4	CAISASPGQGHEKLFF	TGTGCCATCAGTGCTTCCCCCGGACAGGGACATGAAAAACTGTTTTTT
NA	NA	TRBV7-9	TRBJ1-6	CASSSTGSYNSPLHF	TGTGCCAGCAGCAGCACAGGGTCCTATAATTCACCCCTCCACTTT
NA	once	TRBV9	TRBJ2-3	CASSVEDLGDTQYF	TGTGCCAGCAGCGTAGAAGACCTGGGAGATACGCAGTATTTT
TRBD2	NA	TRBV14	TRBJ2-2	CASSPLLAGQNTGELFF	TGTGCCAGCAGCCCCTTATTAGCGGGGCAGAACACCGGGGAGCTGTTTTTT
NA	NA	TRBV7-8	TRBJ1-1	CASSLIRGGEAFF	TGTGCCAGCAGCTTAATCCGGGGGGGTGAAGCTTTCTTT
TRBD2	NA	TRBV5-8	TRBJ2-5	CASSPGLAGGETQYF	TGTGCCAGCAGCCCGGGACTAGCGGGTGGGGAGACCCAGTACTTC
TRBD2	NA	TRBV6-1	TRBJ2-7	CASTPAQREKYF	TGTGCCAGCACCCCGGCCCAGCGGGAGAAGTACTTC
NA	NA	TRBV9	TRBJ1-2	CASSVDGGERGYTF	TGTGCCAGCAGCGTAGATGGGGGCGAGCGAGGCTACACCTTC
TRBD1	NA	TRBV5-1	TRBJ1-4	CASSLLGQRDEKLFF	TGCGCCAGCAGCTTGCTGGGACAGAGGGATGAAAAACTGTTTTTT
TRBD1	NA	TRBV12-5	TRBJ2-1	CASGLLPGQGPSNEQFF	TGTGCTAGTGGTCTACTCCCGGGACAGGGGCCAAGCAATGAGCAGTTCTTC
NA	few	TRBV7-9	TRBJ1-1	CASSLVGGGQHMNTEAFF	TGTGCCAGCAGCTTAGTGGGGGGTGGACAGCATATGAACACTGAAGCTTTCTTT
TRBD1	NA	TRBV30	TRBJ1-4	CAWSGQDNEKLFF	TGTGCCTGGAGCGGACAGGATAATGAAAAACTGTTTTTT
NA	NA	TRBV7-9	TRBJ1-3	CASSPLRGVGGNTIYF	TGTGCCAGCAGCCCTCTTAGGGGGGTAGGGGGAAACACCATATATTTT
NA	NA	TRBV11-2	TRBJ2-7	CASSLDLPRYYEQYF	TGTGCCAGCAGCTTAGATCTGCCTAGGTACTACGAGCAGTACTTC
NA	NA	TRBV2	TRBJ2-1	CASSEEIQGLGNEQFF	TGTGCCAGCAGTGAAGAGATTCAGGGTCTAGGTAATGAGCAGTTCTTC
NA	NA	TRBV30	TRBJ2-1	CAWSGGRNEQFF	TGTGCCTGGAGTGGAGGGAGGAATGAGCAGTTCTTC